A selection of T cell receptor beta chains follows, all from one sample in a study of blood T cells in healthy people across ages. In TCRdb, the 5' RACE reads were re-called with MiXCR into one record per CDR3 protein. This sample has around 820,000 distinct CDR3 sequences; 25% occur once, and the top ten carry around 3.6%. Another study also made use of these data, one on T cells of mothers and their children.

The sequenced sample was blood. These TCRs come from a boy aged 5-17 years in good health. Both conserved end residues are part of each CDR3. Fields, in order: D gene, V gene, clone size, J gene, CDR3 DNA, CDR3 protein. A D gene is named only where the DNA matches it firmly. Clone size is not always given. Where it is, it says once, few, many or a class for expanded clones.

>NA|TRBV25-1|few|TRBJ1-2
TGTGCCAGCAGTGAATCGGAGGGCGTTTGGTATGGCTACACCTTC
CASSESEGVWYGYTF
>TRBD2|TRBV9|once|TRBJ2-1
TGTGCCAGCAGCGTAAGCGGGAGGCCCAGCTCCTACAATGAGCAGTTCTTC
CASSVSGRPSSYNEQFF
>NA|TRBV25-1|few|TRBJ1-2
TGTGCCAGCAGTGTCATAGGGGGAGGAGGTGGCTACACCTTC
CASSVIGGGGGYTF
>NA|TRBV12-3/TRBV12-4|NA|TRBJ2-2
TGTGCCAGCAGTTTTTGGCAGGCCTACACCGGGGAGCTGTTTTTT
CASSFWQAYTGELFF
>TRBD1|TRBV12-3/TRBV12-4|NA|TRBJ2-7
TGTGCCAGCAGTTTCGGGACAGGTACCGAGCAGTACTTC
CASSFGTGTEQYF
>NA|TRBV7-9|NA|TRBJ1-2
TGTGCCAGCAGCACGAGAAGGGGGGCAGGGGACTATGGCTACACCTTC
CASSTRRGAGDYGYTF
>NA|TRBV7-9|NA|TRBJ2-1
TGTGCCAGCAGCCCAGCGCTGGGGAATGAGCAGTTCTTC
CASSPALGNEQFF
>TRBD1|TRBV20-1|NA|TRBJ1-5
TGCAGTGCTAGAAGGACAGGGGCTCAGCCCCAGCATTTT
CSARRTGAQPQHF
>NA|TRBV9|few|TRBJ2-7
TGTGCCAGCAGCGGACAACCGGGACAAGGTAGCGAGCAGTACTTC
CASSGQPGQGSEQYF
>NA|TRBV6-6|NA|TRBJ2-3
TGTGCCAGCAGCCACCTCTACACAGATACGCAGTATTTT
CASSHLYTDTQYF
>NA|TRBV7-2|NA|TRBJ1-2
TGTGCCAGCAGCTTAGGAAGTACAGGGACCGGTTATGGCTACACCTTC
CASSLGSTGTGYGYTF
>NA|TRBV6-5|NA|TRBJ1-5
TGTGCCAGCAGCCCCGATTGGGGCATTCAGCCCCAGCATTTT
CASSPDWGIQPQHF
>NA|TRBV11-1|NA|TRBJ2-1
TGTGCCAGCAGCTTATTGGGTCGTAGCTCCTACAATGAGCAGTTCTTC
CASSLLGRSSYNEQFF
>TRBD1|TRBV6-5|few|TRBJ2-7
TGTGCCAGCAGTCGGACAGGGGGAGACTACGAGCAGTACTTC
CASSRTGGDYEQYF
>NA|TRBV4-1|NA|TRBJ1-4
TGCGCCAGCAGCCAAGCTAGGGGGACAACTAATGAAAAACTGTTTTTT
CASSQARGTTNEKLFF
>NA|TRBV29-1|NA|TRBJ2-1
TGCAGCGTTGAAGCCTCCGGTGAGCAGTTCTTC
CSVEASGEQFF
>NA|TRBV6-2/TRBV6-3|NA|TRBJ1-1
TGTGCCAGCAGCCACGGGACTGAAGCTTTCTTT
CASSHGTEAFF
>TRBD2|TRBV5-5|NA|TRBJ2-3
TGTGCCAGCAGCTTGCGAGCGGGGGGCCTCACAGATACGCAGTATTTT
CASSLRAGGLTDTQYF
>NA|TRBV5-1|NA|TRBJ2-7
TGCGCCAGCAGCTTGGGCCCCCATAGACAGAGCTCCTACGAGCAGTACTTC
CASSLGPHRQSSYEQYF
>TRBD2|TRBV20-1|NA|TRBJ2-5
TGCAGTGCCCGGTTGGGGACTAGCGAGACCCAGTACTTC
CSARLGTSETQYF
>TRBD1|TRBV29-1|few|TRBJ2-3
TGCAGCGCTTACAGGGGCTCGGGCACAGATACGCAGTATTTT
CSAYRGSGTDTQYF
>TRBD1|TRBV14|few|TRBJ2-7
TGTGCCAGCAGCCCTTCCGGGACAGCCGACTACGAGCAGTACTTC
CASSPSGTADYEQYF
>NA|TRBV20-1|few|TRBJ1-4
TGCAGTGCTAGACCCCCTCTTGAAAAACTGTTTTTT
CSARPPLEKLFF
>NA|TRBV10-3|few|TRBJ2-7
TGTGCCATCACAAGTGACAGTTCCCCCTCCTACGAGCAGTACTTC
CAITSDSSPSYEQYF
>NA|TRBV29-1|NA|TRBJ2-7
TGCAGCGTGGCACAGGGAACGGCCTCCTACGAGCAGTACTTC
CSVAQGTASYEQYF
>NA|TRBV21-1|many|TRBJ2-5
TGTGCCAGCAGCAACCAGGGGGAAGAGACCCAGTACTTC
CASSNQGEETQYF
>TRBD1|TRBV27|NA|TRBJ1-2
TGTGCCAGCAGGTCGACAGGGCTTGGAGGCTACACCTTC
CASRSTGLGGYTF
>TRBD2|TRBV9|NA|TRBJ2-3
TGTGCCAGCAGCGGACTCCTAGCGGCGATCACAGATACGCAGTATTTT
CASSGLLAAITDTQYF
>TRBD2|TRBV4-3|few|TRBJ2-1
TGCGCCAGCAGTTGGGGCGGGAGGTTTGATGAGCAGTTCTTC
CASSWGGRFDEQFF
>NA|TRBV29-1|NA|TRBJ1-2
TGCAGCGTTGCCCTGTACAGCCGAGGGGAGGGCTACACCTTC
CSVALYSRGEGYTF
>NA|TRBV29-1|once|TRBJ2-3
TGCAGCGTTGAAGAGGGGTATACGCAGTATTTT
CSVEEGYTQYF
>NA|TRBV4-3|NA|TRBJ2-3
TGCGCCAGCAGCCAAGCGGGGGACACAGATATGCAGTATTTT
CASSQAGDTDMQYF
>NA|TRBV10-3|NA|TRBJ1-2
TGTGCCATCAGTGAGTCGAGAACGGGGAAGAACTATGGCTACACCTTC
CAISESRTGKNYGYTF
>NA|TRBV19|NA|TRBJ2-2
TGTGCCAGTAGTATTCTCGATATGGGCGGGGAGCTGTTTTTT
CASSILDMGGELFF
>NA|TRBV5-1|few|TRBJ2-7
TGCGCCAGCAGCTTCGGTCTCTCAGGCTACGAGCAGTACTTC
CASSFGLSGYEQYF
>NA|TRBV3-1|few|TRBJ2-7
TGTGCCAGCAGCCAAGGGCCAGTCTCCTACGAGCAGTACTTC
CASSQGPVSYEQYF
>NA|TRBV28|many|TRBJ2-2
TGTGCCAGCAGTTTCTCGCCGGGTCGGAACACCGGGGAGCTGTTTTTT
CASSFSPGRNTGELFF
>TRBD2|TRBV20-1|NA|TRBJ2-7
TGCAGTGCCCCCACATCGGGAGGCCTAAGCTCCTACGAGCAGTACTTC
CSAPTSGGLSSYEQYF
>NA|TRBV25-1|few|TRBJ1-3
TGTGCCAGCAGTGACGTGGGGGCTGGAAACACCATATATTTT
CASSDVGAGNTIYF
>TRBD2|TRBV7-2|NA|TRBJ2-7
TGTGCCAGCAGCCTCAACGATCCACTAGCGGGGACAAGCTCCTACGAGCAGTACTTC
CASSLNDPLAGTSSYEQYF
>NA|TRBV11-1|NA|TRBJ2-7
TGTGCCAGCAGCTATCACTACAAGGGGCCCTACGAGCAGTACTTC
CASSYHYKGPYEQYF
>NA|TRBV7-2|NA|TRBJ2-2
TGTGCCAGCAGCCCCATGGTTCCACACCGGGGAGCTGTTTTT
CASSPMVPHRGAVF